The next 15 T cell receptor beta chains were all read from a single sample in a study of cytomegalovirus exposure and HLA in healthy donors. Primers for the PCR totalled 60 Vbeta and 13 Jbeta. Only in-frame clones appear in the TCRdb table, and some are missing; sequencing was by immunoSEQ multiplex PCR. The data contain approximately 100,000 clones, 55% to 65% of them singletons. The specimen was PBMCs. The receptors derive from a human donor in good health.

This chain connects TRBV6-6 to TRBJ1-5; D is uncertain. This CDR3 region has 15 residues. CDR1 and CDR2 from the germline V gene are MNHNY and SVGAGI (reference sequence). V lost 2 bases and J lost 0, with 8 bases in between. In DNA form, the CDR3 reads TGTGCCAGCAGTTACCTGGGAGATAGCAATCAGCCCCAGCATTTT. Translating it yields CASSYLGDSNQPQHF.

This clone was seen a few times. J is TRBJ2-3 and V is TRBV15; 11 positions agree with TRBD2. Germline assignment: CDR1 LNHNV and CDR2 YYDKDF (reference sequence). V shed 4 bases and J 2 bases; nucleotides not matched to a gene: 2. The CDR3 contains 15 residues. The CDR3 reads CATSNSGGATDTQYF. The CDR3 region has the DNA TGTGCCACCAGCAATAGCGGGGGGGCCACAGATACGCAGTATTTT.

This clone was counted between two and nine times. V gene TRBV5-1 combines with J gene TRBJ2-5; 7 positions agree with TRBD1. The CDR3 sequence is 16 residues long. Germline V gene data show CDR1 as SGHRS and CDR2 as YFSETQ. The V segment lost 2 bases and the J segment 2 bases; nucleotides outside the gene matches: 9. The CDR3 loop is CASSLGFQGEQETQYF. The DNA for the CDR3 is TGCGCCAGCAGCTTAGGTTTCCAGGGGGAACAAGAGACCCAGTACTTC.

The chain has TRBV14 and TRBJ1-1, with a weak D call TRBD1 (6 bases). Germline CDR1 is SGHDN and CDR2 is FVKESK. Trimming removed 5 bases from V and 0 bases from J, with 13 bases in between. The CDR3 is 15 amino acids. CDR3 sequence (DNA): TGTGCCAGCAGCAACATACAGGGACTGAACACTGAAGCTTTCTTT. It translates to CASSNIQGLNTEAFF.

This chain connects TRBV9 to TRBJ1-6, with no clear D. The CDR3 has 13 amino acids. Per the germline V gene, CDR1 is SGDLS and CDR2 is YYNGEE. V was cut by 1 base and J by 5 bases, with 4 bases left in between. CDR3 sequence reads: CASSVSDNSPLHF. The CDR3 nucleotides read TGTGCCAGCAGCGTATCGGATAATTCACCCCTCCACTTT.

This clone occurred a few times. This chain joins TRBV9 and TRBJ2-1, with 7 bases aligning to TRBD2. Germline CDR1 SGDLS, CDR2 YYNGEE. J gave up 0 bases and V 2 bases, and 5 bases lay outside the gene matches. The CDR3 extends over 16 amino acids. The CDR3 DNA reads as TGTGCCAGCAGCGTGGGCGGGGGTGGCTCCTACAATGAGCAGTTCTTC. Its translation: CASSVGGGGSYNEQFF.

This clone has just a few counts. The J gene is TRBJ2-1, the V gene TRBV4-3, with a possible D match to TRBD2 (6 bases). This CDR3 region has 18 residues. V lost 4 bases, J lost 4 bases, and 23 bases lay in between. Germline V CDR1 and CDR2: LGHNA, YSLEER. The CDR3: CASSPYWRGAGTYNEQFF. The CDR3 nucleotides read TGCGCCAGCAGCCCCTATTGGCGAGGGGCGGGGACGTACAATGAGCAGTTCTTC.

The chain couples TRBV7-2 to TRBJ2-5; maybe TRBD2 (6 bases). V gave up 5 bases and J gave up 0 bases, with 16 bases separating them. The CDR3 consists of 16 residues. Germline V gives CDR1 SGHTA, CDR2 FQGNSA. The CDR3 region has the DNA TGTGCCAGCAGCGTTGGGATTTCGGGGGACCAAGAGACCCAGTACTTC. Translated, it gives CASSVGISGDQETQYF.

The gene calls are TRBV6-1 and TRBJ1-1; the D gene is possibly TRBD1 (6 bases). The CDR3 is 15 residues long. Germline loops: CDR1 MNHNS, CDR2 SASEGT. The V end lost 2 bases, the J end lost 5 bases, and 15 bases lay between the germline ends. CDR3 residues: CASSEQGLTITEAFF. In DNA form, the CDR3 reads TGTGCCAGCAGTGAACAGGGGCTAACAATTACTGAAGCTTTCTTT.

This clone was seen only once. The J gene is TRBJ2-1, the V gene TRBV5-4; tentatively, D is TRBD1 (6 bases). The V end lost 4 bases, the J end lost 4 bases, and 12 bases lay between the germline ends. This CDR3 is built from 14 residues. Per the germline V gene, CDR1 is SGHNT and CDR2 is YYREEE (reference sequence). In nucleotides, the CDR3 is TGTGCCAGCAGCGTACAGGGTGGGTACAATGAGCAGTTCTTC. This codes for CASSVQGGYNEQFF.

The rearrangement joins TRBV20-1 to TRBJ1-4; D gene unclear. The CDR3 is 11 amino acids. The germline CDR1 and CDR2 sequences are DFQATT and SNEGSKA (reference sequence). V was cut by 4 bases and J by 5 bases, with 5 bases left in between. The CDR3 loop reads CSANQNEKLFF. The CDR3, as DNA: TGCAGTGCTAACCAGAATGAAAAACTGTTTTTT.

This clone was seen a handful of times. This chain uses TRBV29-1 with TRBJ1-1, with a possible D match to TRBD1 (6 bases). Trimming stripped 4 bases from V and 0 bases from J, with 12 bases between. Germline CDR1 SQVTM, CDR2 ANQGSEA. The CDR3 runs to 14 residues. CDR3 protein: CSVGRTAMNTEAFF. CDR3 in DNA: TGCAGCGTTGGTAGGACAGCCATGAACACTGAAGCTTTCTTT.

This clone was picked up a small number of times. As DNA, the CDR3 is TGTGCCAGCAGCGTATCAAGCAATCAGCCCCAGCATTTT. It is translated as CASSVSSNQPQHF. V is TRBV9 and J is TRBJ1-5; D unclear. Trimming cost V 1 base and J 1 base, with 3 bases left between them. Germline lookup yields CDR1 SGDLS and CDR2 YYNGEE. This CDR3 region has 13 residues.

The genes are TRBV19 and TRBJ2-5; 9 bases agree with TRBD1. With the DNA end fitting TRBJ2-7 better, the J assignment may be wrong. This CDR3 region has 14 residues. CDR1 and CDR2 (germline): LNHDA, SQIVND (reference sequence). Written as DNA, the CDR3 is TGTGCCAGCTCGCGTCAGGACAGGGGCTACGAGCAGTACTTC. Translation: CASSRQDRGYEQYF.

The rearrangement links TRBV18 to TRBJ2-7; 8 bases line up with TRBD1. The V gene end was trimmed by 5 bases and the J gene end by 7 bases; junction bases not matched to a gene: 13. CDR1 is KGHSH and CDR2 is LQKENI in the germline V gene. The CDR3 loop spans 15 amino acids. The CDR3 DNA sequence: TGTGCCAGCTCAACAGGGGGACCGGGCCCGCGGGAGCAGTACTTC. Protein: CASSTGGPGPREQYF.